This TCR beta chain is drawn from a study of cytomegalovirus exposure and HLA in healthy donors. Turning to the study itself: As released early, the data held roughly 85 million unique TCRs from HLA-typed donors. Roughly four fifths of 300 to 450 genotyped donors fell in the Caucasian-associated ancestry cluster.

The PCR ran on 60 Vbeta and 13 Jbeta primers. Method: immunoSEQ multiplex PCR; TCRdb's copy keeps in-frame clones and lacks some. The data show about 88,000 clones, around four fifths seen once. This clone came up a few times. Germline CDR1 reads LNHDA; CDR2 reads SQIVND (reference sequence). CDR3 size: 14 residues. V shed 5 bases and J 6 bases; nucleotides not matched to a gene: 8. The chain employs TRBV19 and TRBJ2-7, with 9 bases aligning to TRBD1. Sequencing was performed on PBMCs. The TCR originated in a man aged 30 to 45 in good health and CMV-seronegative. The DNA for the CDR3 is TGTGCCAGTAGTCCGAGGACAGGGGTAGGCGAGCAGTACTTC. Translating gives CASSPRTGVGEQYF.